This T cell receptor (beta chain) was profiled in a study of T cells after yellow fever vaccination. Comments on this clonotype: Antigen specificity is unknown.

The germline V gene encodes CDR1 DFQATT and CDR2 SNEGSKA (reference sequence). This CDR3 is built from 16 residues. Between the trimmed V and J ends, which lost 3 bases and 0 bases, there was a span of 16 bases. TCRdb re-called the 5' RACE reads with MiXCR, one entry per CDR3 protein. Of about 400,000 distinct CDR3 sequences listed, around a tenth were seen once; the top ten hold more than 15%. Study results and caveats: The CD4 and CD8 compartments had a small share of their clonotypes in common.

This TCR was recovered from a man aged 18 to 35 who received the YFV17D yellow fever vaccine. The specimen comprised PBMCs, sampled on the day of the first yellow fever vaccination. V and J are TRBV20-1 and TRBJ2-3; D is perhaps TRBD1 or TRBD2 (5 bases each). The CDR3 region is CSASPRRDPSTDTQYF. The CDR3 bases are TGCAGTGCTAGCCCCAGAAGGGACCCTAGCACAGATACGCAGTATTTT.